This entry lists 18 T cell receptor beta chains sequenced from one sample in a study of cytomegalovirus exposure and HLA in healthy donors. Primers for the PCR totalled 60 Vbeta and 13 Jbeta. Libraries were prepared by immunoSEQ multiplex PCR; TCRdb keeps only in-frame clonotypes and omits some of them. The profile shows 170,000 or so clones, about four fifths of them singletons. The sample taken for sequencing was PBMCs. These TCRs come from a woman aged 50 to 60 in good health and CMV-seronegative.

The chain has TRBV15 and TRBJ2-3, with TRBD1 identical over 7 bases. In germline, CDR1 is LNHNV, CDR2 YYDKDF (reference sequence). CDR3 size: 15 residues. V was pared by 3 bases and J by 0 bases, with 3 bases of the junction left unmatched. CDR3 residues: CATSSLQGSTDTQYF. For the CDR3, the DNA is TGTGCCACCAGCAGTTTACAGGGGAGCACAGATACGCAGTATTTT.

This clone was seen more than once but under ten times. The V and J genes are TRBV28 and TRBJ2-7, with TRBD2 identical over 10 bases. V shed 6 bases and J 6 bases; nucleotides not matched to a gene: 8. Per the germline V gene, CDR1 is MDHEN and CDR2 is SYDVKM. The CDR3 contains 14 residues. The CDR3 reads CASRTGLAPIEQYF. DNA for the CDR3: TGTGCCAGCAGAACGGGACTAGCGCCGATCGAGCAGTACTTC.

This chain uses TRBV14 with TRBJ1-2; D is undetermined. The CDR3 sequence is 16 residues long. V was trimmed by 2 bases and J by 2 bases, leaving 15 bases between them. Per germline, CDR1 SGHDN and CDR2 FVKESK. CDR3 in amino acids: CASSQSPIWSNYGYTF. The CDR3 nucleotides are TGTGCCAGCAGCCAATCCCCAATATGGAGCAACTATGGCTACACCTTC.

This chain connects TRBV7-9 to TRBJ2-1; 7 bases are shared with TRBD2. The CDR3 is 13 amino acids. V shed 6 bases and J 5 bases; nucleotides not matched to a gene: 4. Germline V gene sequence: CDR1 SEHNR, CDR2 FQNEAQ (reference sequence). Here the CDR3 reads CASRRGWNNEQFF. CDR3 in DNA: TGTGCCAGCAGGCGGGGGTGGAACAATGAGCAGTTCTTC.

This chain connects TRBV19 to TRBJ2-1; TRBD2 matches at 11 bases. CDR3 length: 16 residues. The J segment lost 4 bases and the V segment lost 5 bases, leaving 7 bases of the junction unmatched. Germline V gene lookup returns CDR1 LNHDA and CDR2 SQIVND (reference sequence). This chain's CDR3 is CASSPLAGGLYNEQFF. In nucleotides, the CDR3 is TGTGCCAGTAGTCCCCTAGCGGGAGGTCTATACAATGAGCAGTTCTTC.

The chain employs TRBV10-3 and TRBJ2-2; TRBD2 matches at 13 bases. V dropped 8 bases and J dropped 5; count of bases not matched to a gene: 2. CDR3 length equals 14 residues. CDR1 and CDR2 (germline): ENHRY, SYGVKD. CDR3 region: CAISGLAGTGELFF. In nucleotides, the CDR3 is TGTGCCATCTCGGGACTAGCGGGAACCGGGGAGCTGTTTTTT.

This chain connects TRBV6-6 to TRBJ2-1, with D uncertain. Looked up from germline, CDR1 is MNHNY and CDR2 is SVGAGI (reference sequence). Trimming shortened V by 1 base and J by 6 bases, and 4 bases separated the two germline ends. The CDR3 is made up of 12 amino acids. The CDR3 sequence: CASSYFSNEQFF. The CDR3 DNA is TGTGCCAGCAGTTACTTTAGCAATGAGCAGTTCTTC.

The chain's CDR3 is CASSLPGQGRETQYF. CDR3 bases: TGCGCCAGCAGCTTGCCGGGACAGGGTCGAGAGACCCAGTACTTC. The genes are TRBV5-1 and TRBJ2-5, with 9 positions matching TRBD1. Germline values: CDR1 SGHRS, CDR2 YFSETQ. CDR3 size: 15 residues. Trimming took 1 base from V and 4 from J; bases not matched to a gene: 5.

The chain employs TRBV30 and TRBJ2-3; 7 positions match TRBD2. CDR3 length equals 14 residues. The V segment lost 2 bases and the J segment 6 bases; nucleotides outside the gene matches: 8. Looked up from germline, CDR1 is GTSNPN and CDR2 is SVGIG (reference sequence). In DNA form, the CDR3 reads TGTGCCTGGAGTAAGGGGAGGGCCCTCGATACGCAGTATTTT. Amino acid sequence: CAWSKGRALDTQYF.

CDR3: CASSQDSRIYNEQFF. The CDR3 DNA reads TGCGCCAGCAGCCAAGATTCTAGGATATACAATGAGCAGTTCTTC. The rearrangement links TRBV4-3 to TRBJ2-1; D remains unclear. CDR1 is LGHNA and CDR2 is YSLEER in the germline V gene. The CDR3 spans 15 residues. The V and J ends lost 0 bases and 4 bases respectively, with 10 bases between them.

This clone was detected once. J is TRBJ2-7 and V is TRBV19; 9 bases line up with TRBD1. The germline gives CDR1 LNHDA, CDR2 SQIVND (reference sequence). The CDR3 is 13 residues long. Losses at the gene ends were 10 bases for V and 5 bases for J; bases not matched to a gene: 9. The CDR3 DNA reads TGTGCCACCCGTCGGGGACAGGGACACGAGCAGTACTTC. This translates into CATRRGQGHEQYF.

Points on this clone: The junction shows a germline mismatch at one end, possibly a read error. The rearrangement joins TRBV4-2 to TRBJ2-3; TRBD2 aligns across 8 bases. CDR3 size: 15 residues. Germline CDR1 reads LGHNA; CDR2 reads YNFKEQ. CDR3 in amino acids: CASSRDRTSKDTQYF. CDR3 DNA sequence: TGTGCCAGCAGCCGCGACCGGACTAGCAAAGATACGCAGTATTTT.

DNA of the CDR3: TGTGCCAGCAGGACAGTGAACACCGGGGAGCTGTTTTTT. As protein: CASRTVNTGELFF. The V and J genes are TRBV28 and TRBJ2-2; weak D call: TRBD1 (5 bases). The CDR3 sequence is 13 residues long. The germline gives CDR1 MDHEN, CDR2 SYDVKM. The V gene lost 6 bases and the J gene lost 1 base, with 6 bases spanning the gap.

The chain carries TRBV7-9 and TRBJ2-1, with TRBD1 matching 7 bases. This CDR3 is 11 amino acids long. The V gene end was trimmed by 6 bases and the J gene end by 12 bases; junction bases not matched to a gene: 5. Germline V gives CDR1 SEHNR, CDR2 FQNEAQ (reference sequence). This chain's CDR3 is CASSMGTAQFF. For the CDR3, the DNA is TGTGCCAGCAGTATGGGGACAGCGCAGTTCTTC.

In its sample, this clone was seen a few times. V gene TRBV5-1 combines with J gene TRBJ2-3, with TRBD2 identical over 7 bases. The CDR3 contains 14 residues. From germline, CDR1 is SGHRS and CDR2 YFSETQ. Losses at the gene ends were 3 bases for V and 4 bases for J; bases not matched to a gene: 5. CDR3 nucleotides: TGCGCCAGCAGCTCCGGACTAGGGGCAGATACGCAGTATTTT. It encodes CASSSGLGADTQYF.

V usage is TRBV30 and J usage is TRBJ2-5; the D gene is possibly TRBD2 (5 bases). The CDR3 has 13 residues. Trimming cost V 8 bases and J 5 bases, with 18 bases left between them. Germline values: CDR1 GTSNPN, CDR2 SVGIG (reference sequence). The CDR3 is CARRRPPMETQYF. CDR3 bases: TGTGCCCGCAGGAGGCCCCCGATGGAGACCCAGTACTTC.

On this clone itself: Germline is not matched at one junction end, which may reflect a read error. This CDR3 reads CASSSRQGARSF. In DNA, the CDR3 is TGTGCCAGTAGTTCGAGACAGGGGGCGCGGTCCTTC. The chain uses TRBV19 and TRBJ2-7, with 10 bases identical to TRBD1. The CDR3 has 12 residues. In germline, CDR1 is LNHDA, CDR2 SQIVND (reference sequence).

In this sample, this clone turned up a few times. The V gene is TRBV5-4, the J gene TRBJ2-3; TRBD2 matches 12 bases. After removal of 4 bases from V and 6 bases from J, the junction contained 9 bases not matched to a gene. The CDR3 runs 16 residues. Germline V gene data show CDR1 as SGHNT and CDR2 as YYREEE (reference sequence). This CDR3 reads CASSPSSGREADTQYF. Written as DNA, the CDR3 is TGTGCCAGCAGCCCCTCTAGCGGGAGGGAGGCGGATACGCAGTATTTT.